The text below deals with one T cell receptor beta chain. The data were produced by immunoSEQ multiplex PCR, yet TCRdb's version contains in-frame clones alone and is incomplete. The sample contains about 69,000 clones, 89% of which appear only once. From germline, CDR1 is SGHRS and CDR2 YFSETQ. The V gene lost 0 bases and the J gene lost 1 base, with 10 bases spanning the gap. The CDR3 loop spans 15 amino acids. This entry is derived from a study of OX40 agonist ivuxolimab in advanced cancers. The overall study: The patients' treatment was ivuxolimab, an agonistic anti-OX40 (CD134) antibody. Prior anti-PD-1, anti-PD-L1 or anti-CTLA-4 therapy did not bar entry, and more than 35% had some.

Baseline, cycle 4 day 1, and cycle 7 day 1 were the blood sampling points. The material was CD4+ or CD8+ T cells sorted from blood, obtained in a trial of the OX40 agonist ivuxolimab. This receptor was obtained from an adult with an advanced solid tumor such as melanoma, head and neck, liver or kidney cancer. The V and J genes are TRBV5-1 and TRBJ1-1; D unresolved. The CDR3 DNA follows: TGCGCCAGCAGCTTGGGTCAGTTCGAGAACACTGAAGCTTTCTTT. Translated, it gives CASSLGQFENTEAFF.